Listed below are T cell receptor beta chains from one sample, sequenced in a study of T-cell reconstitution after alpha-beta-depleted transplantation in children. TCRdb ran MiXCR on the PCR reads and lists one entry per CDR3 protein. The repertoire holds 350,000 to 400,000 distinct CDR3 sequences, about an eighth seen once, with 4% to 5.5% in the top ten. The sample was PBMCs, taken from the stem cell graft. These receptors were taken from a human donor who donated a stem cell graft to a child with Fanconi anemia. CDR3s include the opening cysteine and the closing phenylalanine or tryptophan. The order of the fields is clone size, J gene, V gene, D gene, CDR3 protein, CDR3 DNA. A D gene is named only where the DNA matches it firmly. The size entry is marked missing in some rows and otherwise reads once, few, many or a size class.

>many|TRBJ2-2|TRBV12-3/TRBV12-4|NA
CASSQSGTGELFF
TGTGCCAGCAGCCAAAGTGGTACCGGGGAGCTGTTTTTT
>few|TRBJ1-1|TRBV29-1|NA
CSVSENTEAFF
TGCAGCGTCTCCGAGAACACTGAAGCTTTCTTT
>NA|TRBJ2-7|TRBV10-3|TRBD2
CAIRATSGGTYEQYF
TGTGCCATCAGGGCAACTAGCGGGGGCACCTACGAGCAGTACTTC
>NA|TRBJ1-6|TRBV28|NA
CASRFPGQGVSPLHF
TGTGCCAGCAGATTCCCGGGACAAGGGGTTTCACCCCTCCACTTT
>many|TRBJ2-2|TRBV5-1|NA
CASSLDGNTGELFF
TGCGCCAGCAGCTTGGACGGGAACACCGGGGAGCTGTTTTTT
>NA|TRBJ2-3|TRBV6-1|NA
CASSPTRLRGNTDTQYF
TGTGCCAGCAGCCCCACCCGGTTGCGGGGTAACACAGATACGCAGTATTTT
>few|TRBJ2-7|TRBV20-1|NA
CSAKVAGKLGEQYF
TGCAGTGCTAAGGTGGCAGGGAAGTTAGGCGAGCAGTACTTC
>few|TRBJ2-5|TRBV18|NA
CASSPQTEYQETQYF
TGTGCCAGCTCACCGCAGACAGAATACCAAGAGACCCAGTACTTC
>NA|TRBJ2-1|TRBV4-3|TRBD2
CASSLLAGVNNEQFF
TGCGCCAGCAGCCTGCTAGCGGGGGTGAACAATGAGCAGTTCTTC
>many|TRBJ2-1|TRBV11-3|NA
CASSLDHNEQFF
TGTGCCAGCAGCTTAGACCACAATGAGCAGTTCTTC
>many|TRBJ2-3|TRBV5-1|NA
CASSMAPPDTQYF
TGCGCCAGCAGCATGGCCCCCCCCGATACGCAGTATTTT
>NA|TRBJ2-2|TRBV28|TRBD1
CASSPTGVNAGELFF
TGTGCCAGCAGTCCCACAGGGGTAAATGCCGGGGAGCTGTTTTTT
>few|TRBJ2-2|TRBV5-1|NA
CASSLIGLSGTINTGELFF
TGCGCCAGCAGCTTAATTGGATTGAGCGGAACAATAAACACCGGGGAGCTGTTTTTT
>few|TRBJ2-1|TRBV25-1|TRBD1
CASSEYAGGTYNEQFF
TGTGCCAGCAGTGAATATGCAGGGGGCACCTACAATGAGCAGTTCTTC
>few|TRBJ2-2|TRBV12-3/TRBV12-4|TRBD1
CASSSGTAMNTGELFF
TGTGCCAGCAGTTCCGGGACAGCGATGAACACCGGGGAGCTGTTTTTT
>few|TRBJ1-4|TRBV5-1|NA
CASSLGGKEYEKLFF
TGCGCCAGCAGCTTGGGAGGGAAGGAATATGAAAAACTGTTTTTT
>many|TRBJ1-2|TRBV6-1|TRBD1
CASNPDFNRGYGYTF
TGTGCCAGCAACCCCGATTTTAACAGGGGATATGGCTACACCTTC
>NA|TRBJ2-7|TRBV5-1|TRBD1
CASSLGQGDQQYF
TGCGCCAGCAGCTTGGGACAGGGCGATCAGCAGTACTTC
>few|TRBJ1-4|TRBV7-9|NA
CASSWGGPGDEKLFF
TGTGCCAGCAGCTGGGGAGGCCCCGGGGATGAAAAACTGTTTTTT
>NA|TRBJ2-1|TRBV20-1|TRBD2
CSARAEGPTSGGSVEQFF
TGCAGTGCTAGAGCCGAGGGGCCCACTAGCGGGGGTTCGGTTGAGCAGTTCTTC
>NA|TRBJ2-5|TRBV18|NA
CASSPVEETQYF
TGTGCCAGCTCACCGGTGGAGGAGACCCAGTACTTC
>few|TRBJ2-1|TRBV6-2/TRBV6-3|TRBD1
CASTRGRGQGGDEQFF
TGTGCCAGCACCCGGGGCCGGGGACAGGGAGGCGATGAGCAGTTCTTC
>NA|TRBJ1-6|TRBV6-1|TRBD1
CASSRQGWDSPLHF
TGTGCCAGCAGTCGACAGGGGTGGGATTCACCCCTCCACTTT
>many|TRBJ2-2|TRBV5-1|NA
CASSLAPASGELFF
TGCGCCAGCAGCTTGGCCCCAGCGTCCGGGGAGCTGTTTTTT
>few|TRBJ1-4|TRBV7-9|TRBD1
CASSSHSGKTGEKLFF
TGTGCCAGCAGCTCCCATTCCGGGAAGACAGGGGAAAAACTGTTTTTT
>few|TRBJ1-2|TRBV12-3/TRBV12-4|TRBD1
CASSFSDRTYGYTF
TGTGCCAGCAGTTTCTCGGACAGGACCTATGGCTACACCTTC
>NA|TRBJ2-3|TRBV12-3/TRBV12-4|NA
CASSLAGRPLDTQYF
TGTGCCAGCAGTTTAGCGGGGCGGCCGCTAGATACGCAGTATTTT
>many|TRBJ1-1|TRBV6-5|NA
CASSHRSEAFF
TGTGCCAGCAGTCACAGGAGTGAAGCTTTCTTT
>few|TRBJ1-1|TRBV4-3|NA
CASSQGNRDKDTEAFF
TGCGCCAGCAGCCAAGGGAACCGGGACAAAGACACTGAAGCTTTCTTT
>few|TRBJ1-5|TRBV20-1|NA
CSARDRPLDPSSNQPQHF
TGCAGTGCTAGAGACCGCCCTCTGGATCCTTCTAGCAATCAGCCCCAGCATTTT
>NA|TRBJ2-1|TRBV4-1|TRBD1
CASSPRDRGYNEQFF
TGCGCCAGCAGCCCCCGGGACAGGGGATACAATGAGCAGTTCTTC
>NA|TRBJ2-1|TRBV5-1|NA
CASSLEASPYNEQFF
TGCGCCAGCAGCTTGGAAGCTAGCCCCTACAATGAGCAGTTCTTC
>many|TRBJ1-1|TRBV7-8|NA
CASSLWANTEAFF
TGTGCCAGCAGCCTGTGGGCCAACACTGAAGCTTTCTTT
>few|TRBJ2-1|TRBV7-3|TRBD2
CASSPSGGIYNEQFF
TGTGCCAGCAGCCCTAGCGGGGGAATCTACAATGAGCAGTTCTTC
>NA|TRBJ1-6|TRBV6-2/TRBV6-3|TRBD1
CASRPTGSYNSPLHF
TGTGCCAGCAGGCCGACAGGGTCTTATAATTCACCCCTCCACTTT
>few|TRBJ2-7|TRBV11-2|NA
CASSLTPPGEQYF
TGTGCCAGCAGCTTAACACCCCCAGGAGAGCAGTACTTC
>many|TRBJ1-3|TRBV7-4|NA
CASSSARGYGNTIYF
TGTGCCAGCAGCTCCGCCAGGGGATATGGAAACACCATATATTTT
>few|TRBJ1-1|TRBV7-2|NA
CASSVYSGEAFF
TGTGCCAGCAGCGTATACTCTGGTGAAGCTTTCTTT
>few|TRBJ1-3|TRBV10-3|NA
CAISEQNSGNTIYF
TGTGCCATCAGCGAGCAGAACTCTGGAAACACCATATATTTT
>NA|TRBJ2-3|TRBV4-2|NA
CASSQLVGSGHASTDTQYF
TGTGCCAGCAGCCAACTCGTGGGGAGCGGACATGCTAGCACAGATACGCAGTATTTT
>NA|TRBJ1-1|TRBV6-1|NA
CASSQRAFGNTEAFF
TGTGCCAGCAGTCAACGGGCGTTCGGCAACACTGAAGCTTTCTTT
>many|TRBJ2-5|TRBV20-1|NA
CSARGGAASDNIQETQYF
TGCAGTGCTAGAGGGGGAGCAGCTAGCGATAATATACAAGAGACCCAGTACTTC
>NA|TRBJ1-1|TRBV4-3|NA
CASSQDLSVPNTEAFF
TGCGCCAGCAGCCAAGATTTGTCGGTCCCGAACACTGAAGCTTTCTTT
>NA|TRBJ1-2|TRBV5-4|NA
CASSFFGGNYGYTF
TGTGCCAGCAGCTTTTTCGGGGGCAACTATGGCTACACCTTC
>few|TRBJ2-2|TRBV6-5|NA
CASSYSLRGELFF
TGTGCCAGCAGTTACTCTCTAAGAGGGGAGCTGTTTTTT
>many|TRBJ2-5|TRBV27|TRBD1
CASSSNRDRGRFGGSETQYF
TGTGCCAGCAGTTCGAACAGGGACAGGGGGCGCTTCGGGGGTTCGGAGACCCAGTACTTC